This T cell receptor beta chain was identified in a study of memory CD4+ T cells and cytomegalovirus serostatus. Trimming took 6 bases from V and 10 from J, leaving 18 bases between them. The CDR3 covers 13 residues. CDR1 and CDR2 from the germline V gene are SNHLY and FYNNEI. Sequencing was performed with immunoSEQ multiplex PCR; in TCRdb, only in-frame clones are kept and a portion is missing. The top ten hold around 1% of the sample, which has 25,000 to 30,000 clones, 60% to 80% seen once. In this sample, this clone turned up a few times. The sort gate was single viable CD3+CD4+CD8-CD45RO+ cells for memory CD4+ T cells.

This chain links TRBV2 with TRBJ1-1; D perhaps matches TRBD1 (5 bases). Material for sequencing was memory CD4+ T cells from blood. The sequence was collected from an adult in good health and CMV-seronegative. CDR3 residues: CASRAQRDQGAFF. The CDR3, as DNA: TGTGCCAGCAGAGCCCAGAGGGATCAGGGAGCTTTCTTT.